This T cell receptor (beta chain) is drawn from a study of T cell responses to AZD1222 COVID-19 vaccine. As concerns this clone: Its antigen remains unknown.

Both about-4-week and about-12-week second-dose recipients were combined. V lost 7 bases and J 2 bases, leaving 15 bases between the germline ends. Germline CDR1 SGHRS, CDR2 YFSETQ. This CDR3 has 14 amino acids. Repertoires were generated with immunoSEQ multiplex PCR, while TCRdb's copy carries only in-frame clones and drops some. The table has more than 150,000 clones, approximately 93% seen once; the top ten hold approximately 3.7%. Study conclusions and caveats: Baseline antibody screening turned up just a handful of seropositive AZD1222 recipients. It should be noted that donors were predominantly white British and more often female, and clonal diversity was possibly underestimated.

Sequenced here: peripheral blood, sampled 28 days after the second AZD1222 dose. The clonotype was recovered from an adult who received the AZD1222 COVID-19 vaccine. The chain uses TRBV5-1 and TRBJ1-2, with D perhaps TRBD1 (5 bases). The CDR3 protein is CASGSGTANYGYTF. The CDR3 region has the DNA TGCGCCAGCGGATCCGGGACGGCCAACTATGGCTACACCTTC.